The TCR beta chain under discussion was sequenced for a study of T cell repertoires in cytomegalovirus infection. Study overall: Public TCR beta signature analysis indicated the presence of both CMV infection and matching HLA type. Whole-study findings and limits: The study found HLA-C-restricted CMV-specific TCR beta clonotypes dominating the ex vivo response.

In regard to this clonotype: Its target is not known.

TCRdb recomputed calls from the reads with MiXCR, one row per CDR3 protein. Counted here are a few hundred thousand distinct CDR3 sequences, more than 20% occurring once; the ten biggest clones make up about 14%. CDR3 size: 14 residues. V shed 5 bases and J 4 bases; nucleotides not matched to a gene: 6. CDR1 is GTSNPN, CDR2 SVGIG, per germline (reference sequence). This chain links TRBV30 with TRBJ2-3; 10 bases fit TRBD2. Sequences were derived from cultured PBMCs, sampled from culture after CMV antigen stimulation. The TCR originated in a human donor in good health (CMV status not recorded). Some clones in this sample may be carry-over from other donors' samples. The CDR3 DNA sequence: TGTGCCTGGGGAGCTAGCGGGAGATCAGATACGCAGTATTTT. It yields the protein CAWGASGRSDTQYF.